This entry features one T cell receptor beta chain sequence. Antigen: not known. Germline assignment: CDR1 SGDLS and CDR2 YYNGEE. Between the trimmed V and J ends, which lost 3 bases and 4 bases, there was a span of 7 bases. The CDR3 sequence is 13 residues long. The record originates from a study of T cell responses to AZD1222 COVID-19 vaccine. TCRdb's copy holds only in-frame clones and misses some; the assay was immunoSEQ multiplex PCR. The sample includes 100,000 to 150,000 clones, about nine tenths of them seen just once. Whole-study results and caveats: Baseline serostatus was positive in only a handful of AZD1222 recipients. The study found vaccine-associated CD4 TCRs spanning spike, dominant at 160-218 and 743-854. Elevations in Spike-specific TCR breadth and depth followed administration of two AZD1222 doses.

This chain links TRBV9 with TRBJ2-2; D gene unclear. The sequences come from peripheral blood, collected 28 days after the second AZD1222 dose. The receptor's source is an adult who received the AZD1222 COVID-19 vaccine. The CDR3, as DNA: TGTGCCAGCAGCGCGGCGGTCACCGGGGAGCTGTTTTTT. Translating gives CASSAAVTGELFF.